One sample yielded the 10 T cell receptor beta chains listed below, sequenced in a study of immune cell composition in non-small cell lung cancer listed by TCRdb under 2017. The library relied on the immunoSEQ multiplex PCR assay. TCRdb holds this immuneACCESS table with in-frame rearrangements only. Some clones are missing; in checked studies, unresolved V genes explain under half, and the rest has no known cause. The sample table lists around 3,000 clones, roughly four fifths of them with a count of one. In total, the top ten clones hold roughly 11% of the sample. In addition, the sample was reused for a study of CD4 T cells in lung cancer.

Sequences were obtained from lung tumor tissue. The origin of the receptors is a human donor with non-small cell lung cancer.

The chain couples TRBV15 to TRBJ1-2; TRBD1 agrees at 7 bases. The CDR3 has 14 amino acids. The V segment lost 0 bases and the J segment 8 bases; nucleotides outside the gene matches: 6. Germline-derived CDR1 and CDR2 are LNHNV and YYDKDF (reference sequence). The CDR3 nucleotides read TGTGCCACCAGCAGAGATAGGACAGGACGCGGCTACACCTTC. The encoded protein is CATSRDRTGRGYTF.

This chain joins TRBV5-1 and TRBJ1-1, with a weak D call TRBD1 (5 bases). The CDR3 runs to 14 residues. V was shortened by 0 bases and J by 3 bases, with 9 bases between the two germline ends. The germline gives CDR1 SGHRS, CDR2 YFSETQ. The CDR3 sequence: CASSLVRADTEAFF. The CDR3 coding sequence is TGCGCCAGCAGCTTGGTCAGGGCGGACACTGAAGCTTTCTTT.

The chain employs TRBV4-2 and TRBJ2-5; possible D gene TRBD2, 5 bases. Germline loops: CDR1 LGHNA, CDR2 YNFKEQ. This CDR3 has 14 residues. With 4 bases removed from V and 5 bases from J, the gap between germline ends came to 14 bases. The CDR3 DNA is TGTGCCAGCAGCCCTTCGGACTTAGGGGAGACCCAGTACTTC. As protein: CASSPSDLGETQYF.

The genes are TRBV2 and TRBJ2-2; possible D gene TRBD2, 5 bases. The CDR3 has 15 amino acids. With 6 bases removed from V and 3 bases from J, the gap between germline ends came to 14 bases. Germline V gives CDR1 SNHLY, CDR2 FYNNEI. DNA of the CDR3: TGTGCCAGCAGGGATATCCTGCGGGACACCGGGGAGCTGTTTTTT. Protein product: CASRDILRDTGELFF.

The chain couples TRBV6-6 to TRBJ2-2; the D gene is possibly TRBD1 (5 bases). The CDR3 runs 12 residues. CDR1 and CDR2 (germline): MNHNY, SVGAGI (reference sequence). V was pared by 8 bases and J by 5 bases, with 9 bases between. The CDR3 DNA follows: TGTGCCAGCTGGTCAGGGACCGGGGAGCTGTTTTTT. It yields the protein CASWSGTGELFF.

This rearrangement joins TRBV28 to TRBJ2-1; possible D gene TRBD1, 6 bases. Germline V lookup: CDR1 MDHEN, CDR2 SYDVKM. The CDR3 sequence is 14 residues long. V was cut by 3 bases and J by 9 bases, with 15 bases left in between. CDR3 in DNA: TGTGCCAGCAGTTTTGGACAGATCGGCACTGAGCAGTTCTTC. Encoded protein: CASSFGQIGTEQFF.

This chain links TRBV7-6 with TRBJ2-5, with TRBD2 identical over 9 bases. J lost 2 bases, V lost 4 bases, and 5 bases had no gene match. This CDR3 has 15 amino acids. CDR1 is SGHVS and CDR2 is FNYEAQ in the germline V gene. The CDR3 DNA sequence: TGTGCCAGCAGCTCCTGGACTAGCGTTCAAGAGACCCAGTACTTC. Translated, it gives CASSSWTSVQETQYF.

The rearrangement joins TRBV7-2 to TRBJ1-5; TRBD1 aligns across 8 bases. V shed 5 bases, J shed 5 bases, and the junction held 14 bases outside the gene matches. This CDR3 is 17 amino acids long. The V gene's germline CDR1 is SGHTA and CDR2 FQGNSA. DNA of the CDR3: TGTGCCAGCAGCCTCCTTTGGGACAGGAAAATTGATCAGCCCCAGCATTTT. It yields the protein CASSLLWDRKIDQPQHF.

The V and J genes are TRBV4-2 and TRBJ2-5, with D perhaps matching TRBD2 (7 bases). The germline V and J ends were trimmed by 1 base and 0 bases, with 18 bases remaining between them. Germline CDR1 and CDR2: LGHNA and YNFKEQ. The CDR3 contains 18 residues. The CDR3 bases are TGTGCCAGCAGCCAAGGGCCTAGCGGAGGGGGGTACCAAGAGACCCAGTACTTC. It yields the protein CASSQGPSGGGYQETQYF.

The CDR3 DNA reads TGTGCCAGCAGTGAAGCAACAACAGCGGCGAACTATGGCTACACCTTC. Translating gives CASSEATTAANYGYTF. The genes are TRBV6-1 and TRBJ1-2; D gene uncertain. This CDR3 is built from 16 residues. Germline V gene sequence: CDR1 MNHNS, CDR2 SASEGT. Trimming shortened V by 0 bases and J by 2 bases, and 13 bases separated the two germline ends.